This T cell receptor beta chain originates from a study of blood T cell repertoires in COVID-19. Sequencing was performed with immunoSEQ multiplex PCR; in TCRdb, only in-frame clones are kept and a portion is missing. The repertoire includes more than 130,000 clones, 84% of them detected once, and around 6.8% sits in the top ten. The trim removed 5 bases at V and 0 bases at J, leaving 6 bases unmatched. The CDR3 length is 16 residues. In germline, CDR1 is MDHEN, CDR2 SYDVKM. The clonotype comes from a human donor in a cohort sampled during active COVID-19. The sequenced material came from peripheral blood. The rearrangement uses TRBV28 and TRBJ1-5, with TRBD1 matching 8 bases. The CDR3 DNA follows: TGTGCCAGCAGTCTACTGACAGGGGATAGCAATCAGCCCCAGCATTTT. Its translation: CASSLLTGDSNQPQHF.